Shown below are 22 T cell receptor beta chains from a single sample sequenced in a study of radiation and T cells in renal cell carcinoma (dated by TCRdb to about 2020). This sample's time point label indicates: baseline pretreatment blood. The treatment or condition label on this specimen signifies: 15 Gy SBRT to primary tumor, nephrectomy 4 weeks later. Library construction relied on the immunoSEQ multiplex PCR assay. In TCRdb, the immuneACCESS table is reduced to in-frame sequences with V and J assigned. These tables do not hold every clone; where another copy was compared, an unresolved V gene accounts for under half, and the others remain unexplained. The sample includes 95,000 to 150,000 clones, with 82% observed a single time. The top ten clonotypes cover around 3% of the sample. Sequences were derived from blood, sampled from a patient whose treatment included radiotherapy and nephrectomy. The source of these receptors is an older woman with renal cell carcinoma.

V and J are TRBV5-1 and TRBJ2-3; D is unclear. The CDR3 sequence is 15 residues long. CDR1 is SGHRS, CDR2 YFSETQ, per germline. V was cut by 0 bases and J by 2 bases, with 10 bases left in between. Here the CDR3 DNA reads TGCGCCAGCAGCTTGGACGGCCCTTCCACAGATACGCAGTATTTT. It yields the protein CASSLDGPSTDTQYF.

The chain has TRBV9 and TRBJ1-6; D uncertain. Germline V CDR1 and CDR2: SGDLS, YYNGEE. Deletions cut 0 bases from V and 2 bases from J, with 9 bases between. The CDR3 runs 16 residues. CDR3 residues: CASSVEGAAYNSPLHF. DNA of the CDR3: TGTGCCAGCAGCGTAGAGGGAGCAGCCTATAATTCACCCCTCCACTTT.

The gene calls are TRBV7-9 and TRBJ2-7; D not certain. CDR3 size: 14 residues. V was clipped by 1 base and J by 3 bases, with 10 bases between them. The V gene's germline CDR1 is SEHNR and CDR2 FQNEAQ (reference sequence). CDR3 protein: CASSLDLGIYEQYF. CDR3 coding DNA: TGTGCCAGCAGCTTAGATCTGGGGATCTACGAGCAGTACTTC.

The J gene is TRBJ2-3, the V gene TRBV6-5; the match to TRBD2 covers 9 bases. The germline V gene encodes CDR1 MNHEY and CDR2 SVGAGI. This CDR3 has 16 residues. The junction had 3 bases not matched to a gene; V was cut back by 0 bases and J by 2 bases. The CDR3 region is CASSYSASGITDTQYF. The CDR3 nucleotides are TGTGCCAGCAGTTACTCGGCTAGCGGGATCACAGATACGCAGTATTTT.

The chain combines TRBV13 with TRBJ2-3, with 11 positions matching TRBD2. With 3 bases clipped from V and 2 bases from J, the junction kept 10 bases outside the gene matches. The CDR3 is made up of 18 amino acids. Per the germline V gene, CDR1 is PRHDT and CDR2 is FYEKMQ (reference sequence). The CDR3, as DNA: TGTGCCAGCAGCTTTCGTTCGGTAGCGGGAGGGATCACAGATACGCAGTATTTT. Its translation: CASSFRSVAGGITDTQYF.

With regard to this clone: Compared with germline, one end of the junction differs, possibly owing to a read error. The J gene is TRBJ2-5, the V gene TRBV7-9, with D possibly TRBD2 on 6 matching bases. The CDR3 runs 16 residues. CDR1 and CDR2 from the germline V gene are SEHNR and FQNEAQ (reference sequence). The DNA for the CDR3 is TGTGCCAGCACCTTAGGAGGAGGGCCTTCCCAAGAGACCCAGTACTTC. It specifies CASTLGGGPSQETQYF.

Only one count was recorded for this clone. V is TRBV5-1 and J is TRBJ2-1, with TRBD1 identical over 9 bases. This CDR3 has 16 residues. Germline V gives CDR1 SGHRS, CDR2 YFSETQ. The junction had 8 bases not matched to a gene; V was cut back by 3 bases and J by 4 bases. The CDR3 DNA sequence: TGCGCCAGCAGCTCGGAAACAGGGGGCGGGTACAATGAGCAGTTCTTC. It is translated as CASSSETGGGYNEQFF. The entire variable domain, with the rest obtained from reference TRBV5-1 and TRBJ2-1, is as follows: KAGVTQTPRYLIKTRGQQVTLSCSPISGHRSVSWYQQTPGQGLQFLFEYFSETQRNKGNFPGRFSGRQFSNSRSEMNVSTLELGDSALYLCASSSETGGGYNEQFFGPGTRLTVL.

The V and J genes are TRBV5-1 and TRBJ2-1, with TRBD1 as a possible D gene (6 bases). CDR3 length: 17 residues. Trimming pared 0 bases from V and 6 bases from J, leaving 19 bases between. The germline gives CDR1 SGHRS, CDR2 YFSETQ. The CDR3 loop reads CASSLGDTIDSRNEQFF. In DNA form, the CDR3 reads TGCGCCAGCAGCTTGGGGGACACGATTGACAGCCGCAATGAGCAGTTCTTC.

The V call is TRBV9, the J call TRBJ2-2; TRBD2 matches 15 bases. The CDR3 extends over 16 amino acids. Trimming at V came to 5 bases and at J to 5 bases, leaving 4 bases not matched to a gene. CDR1 SGDLS and CDR2 YYNGEE come from the germline V gene. The CDR3 sequence: CASRGTSGRSTGELFF. The CDR3 region has the DNA TGTGCCAGCAGGGGGACTAGCGGGAGGAGTACCGGGGAGCTGTTTTTT. The entire variable domain, with the rest obtained from reference TRBV9 and TRBJ2-2, is as follows: DSGVTQTPKHLITATGQRVTLRCSPRSGDLSVYWYQQSLDQGLQFLIQYYNGEERAKGNILERFSAQQFPDLHSELNLSSLELGDSALYFCASRGTSGRSTGELFFGEGSRLTVL.

The rearrangement joins TRBV28 to TRBJ2-3; D is ambiguous. This CDR3 comprises 15 residues. The V end lost 2 bases, the J end lost 2 bases, and 11 bases lay between the germline ends. Germline values: CDR1 MDHEN, CDR2 SYDVKM. Here the CDR3 DNA reads TGTGCCAGCAGTTTAGAAGGGTCGCCCACAGATACGCAGTATTTT. It encodes CASSLEGSPTDTQYF. Variable domain in full (rest from reference TRBV28 and TRBJ2-3): DVKVTQSSRYLVKRTGEKVFLECVQDMDHENMFWYRQDPGLGLRLIYFSYDVKMKEKGDIPEGYSVSREKKERFSLILESASTNQTSMYLCASSLEGSPTDTQYFGPGTRLTVL.

The rearrangement joins TRBV27 to TRBJ2-7; TRBD2 agrees at 10 bases. The germline gives CDR1 MNHEY, CDR2 SMNVEV (reference sequence). This CDR3 is built from 14 residues. The V gene end was trimmed by 8 bases and the J gene end by 5 bases; junction bases not matched to a gene: 9. The CDR3 sequence: CASGLAGDGNEQYF. DNA for the CDR3: TGTGCCAGCGGGCTAGCGGGAGATGGGAACGAGCAGTACTTC.

The chain couples TRBV28 to TRBJ2-7, with D possibly TRBD1 on 6 matching bases. Germline values: CDR1 MDHEN, CDR2 SYDVKM. The CDR3 totals 15 residues. Between the trimmed V and J ends, which lost 6 bases and 4 bases, there was a span of 19 bases. CDR3 sequence: CASSPVPGAWYEQYF. The CDR3 DNA follows: TGTGCCAGCAGCCCGGTCCCAGGGGCCTGGTACGAGCAGTACTTC.

The rearrangement links TRBV6-1 to TRBJ1-3, with 8 bases aligning to TRBD1. CDR3 length: 15 amino acids. After removal of 6 bases from V and 4 bases from J, the junction contained 8 bases not matched to a gene. CDR1 is MNHNS, CDR2 SASEGT, per germline. This chain's CDR3 is CASRTRQGNGNTIYF. In DNA, the CDR3 is TGTGCCAGCAGGACGAGACAGGGGAACGGAAACACCATATATTTT.

This rearrangement joins TRBV21-1 to TRBJ1-2. TRBV21-1 counts as a pseudogene. CDR3 length equals 18 residues. In nucleotides, the CDR3 is TGTGCCAGCAGCAAAGTGGTCCCCCCACCAAGGGTAAGCTATGGCTACACCTTC. As protein: CASSKVVPPPRVSYGYTF.

This clone was observed a single time. The rearrangement links TRBV28 to TRBJ1-2, with D maybe TRBD1 (6 bases). Trimming removed 1 base from V and 1 base from J, with 7 bases in between. This CDR3 is 14 amino acids long. Germline loops: CDR1 MDHEN, CDR2 SYDVKM. The CDR3 DNA follows: TGTGCCAGCAGTTTATCAGGGGATAACTATGGCTACACCTTC. Protein product: CASSLSGDNYGYTF.

The rearrangement links TRBV5-6 to TRBJ2-3; D uncertain. Trimming took 4 bases from V and 2 from J, leaving 8 bases between them. Germline-derived CDR1 and CDR2 are SGHDT and YYEEEE. The CDR3 is made up of 13 amino acids. The CDR3 spells CASSAASTDTQYF. The DNA for the CDR3 is TGTGCCAGCAGCGCCGCTTCCACAGATACGCAGTATTTT.

Remarks on this clone: Germline is not matched at one junction end, which may reflect a read error. This sequence joins TRBV7-9 and TRBJ1-1; D is possibly TRBD1 (5 bases). CDR3 size: 10 residues. Per the germline V gene, CDR1 is SEHNR and CDR2 is FQNEAQ (reference sequence). The CDR3 bases are TGTGCCAGCAGCTCGCCGGACACTGCCTTT. Encoded protein: CASSSPDTAF. The full variable domain, in which reference TRBV7-9 and TRBJ1-1 provide the parts outside the CDR3, is DTGVSQNPRHKITKRGQNVTFRCDPISEHNRLYWYRQTLGQGPEFLTYFQNEAQLEKSRLLSDRFSAERPKGSFSTLEIQRTEQGDSAMYLCASSSPDTAFGQGTRLTVV.

The chain carries TRBV4-3 and TRBJ2-7; D uncertain. The V end was cut by 2 bases, the J end by 5 bases, with 10 bases between. This CDR3 is 13 amino acids long. Germline V lookup: CDR1 LGHNA, CDR2 YSLEER. CDR3 protein: CASSQQLSHEQYF. The CDR3 coding sequence is TGCGCCAGCAGCCAACAACTCAGCCACGAGCAGTACTTC.

As for this clone: The sample contains more than one DNA sequence encoding this CDR3. The CDR3 reads CASSLVEETQYF. For the CDR3, the DNA is TGTGCCAGCAGCTTAGTAGAGGAGACCCAGTACTTC. The chain is built from TRBV7-9 and TRBJ2-5; D call uncertain. Germline loops: CDR1 SEHNR, CDR2 FQNEAQ (reference sequence). V was clipped by 1 base and J by 5 bases, with 5 bases between them. The CDR3 spans 12 residues.

V and J are TRBV13 and TRBJ1-1; 10 nucleotides match TRBD1. The V segment lost 2 bases and the J segment 3 bases; nucleotides outside the gene matches: 3. Germline values: CDR1 PRHDT, CDR2 FYEKMQ (reference sequence). The CDR3 spans 15 residues. The CDR3: CASSLRDRGYTEAFF. The CDR3 region has the DNA TGTGCCAGCAGCTTAAGGGACAGGGGCTACACTGAAGCTTTCTTT.

The chain links TRBV5-1 to TRBJ1-3; 11 nucleotides agree with TRBD1. Germline values: CDR1 SGHRS, CDR2 YFSETQ. Trimming removed 6 bases from V and 7 bases from J; junction bases left unmatched: 15. The CDR3 loop spans 17 amino acids. The CDR3: CASTLTPGDRGWNTIYF. Here the CDR3 DNA reads TGCGCCAGCACCCTGACCCCTGGGGACAGGGGGTGGAACACCATATATTTT.

V gene TRBV2 combines with J gene TRBJ2-1; a weak D match, TRBD2 (7 bases). The CDR3 spans 14 residues. Trimming took 6 bases from V and 7 from J, leaving 16 bases between them. CDR1 SNHLY and CDR2 FYNNEI come from the germline V gene. The DNA for the CDR3 is TGTGCCAGCAGGGAGGGGGGGGCTTTAAATGAGCAGTTCTTC. Encoded protein: CASREGGALNEQFF.